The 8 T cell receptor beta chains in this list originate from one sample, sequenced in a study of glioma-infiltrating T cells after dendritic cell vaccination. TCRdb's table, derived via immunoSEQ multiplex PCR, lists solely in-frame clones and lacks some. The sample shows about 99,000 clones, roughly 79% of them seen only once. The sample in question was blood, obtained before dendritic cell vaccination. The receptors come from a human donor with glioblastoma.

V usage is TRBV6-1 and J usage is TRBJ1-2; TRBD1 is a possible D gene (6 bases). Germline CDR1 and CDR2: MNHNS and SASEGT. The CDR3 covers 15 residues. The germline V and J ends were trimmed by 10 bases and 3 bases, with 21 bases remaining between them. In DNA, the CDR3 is TGTGCCACTATCCGGGAGGGGGTTTTAGACTATGGCTACACCTTC. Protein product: CATIREGVLDYGYTF.

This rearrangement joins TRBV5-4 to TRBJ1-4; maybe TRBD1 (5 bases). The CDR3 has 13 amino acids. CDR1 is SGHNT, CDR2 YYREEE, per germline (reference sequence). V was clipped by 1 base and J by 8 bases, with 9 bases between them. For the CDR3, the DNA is TGTGCCAGCAGCTTGAGGGGAGGGGAAAAACTGTTTTTT. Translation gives CASSLRGGEKLFF.

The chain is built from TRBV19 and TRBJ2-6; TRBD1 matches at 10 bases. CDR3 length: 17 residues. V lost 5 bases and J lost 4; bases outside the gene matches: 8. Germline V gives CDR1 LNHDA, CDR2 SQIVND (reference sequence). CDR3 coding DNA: TGTGCCAGTAGTGAGAGACAGGGGGCGGACGGGGCCAACGTCCTGACTTTC. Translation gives CASSERQGADGANVLTF. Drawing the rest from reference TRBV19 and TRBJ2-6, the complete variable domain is DGGITQSPKYLFRKEGQNVTLSCEQNLNHDAMYWYRQDPGQGLRLIYYSQIVNDFQKGDIAEGYSVSREKKESFPLTVTSAQKNPTAFYLCASSERQGADGANVLTFGAGSRLTVL.

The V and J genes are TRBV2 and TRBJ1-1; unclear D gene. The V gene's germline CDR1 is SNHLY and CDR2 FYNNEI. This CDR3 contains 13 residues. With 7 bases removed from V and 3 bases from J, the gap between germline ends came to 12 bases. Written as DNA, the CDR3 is TGTGCCAGCACCCAAATCATCCACACTGAAGCTTTCTTT. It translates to CASTQIIHTEAFF. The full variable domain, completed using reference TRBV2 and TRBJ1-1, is EPEVTQTPSHQVTQMGQEVILRCVPISNHLYFYWYRQILGQKVEFLVSFYNNEISEKSEIFDDQFSVERPDGSNFTLKIRSTKLEDSAMYFCASTQIIHTEAFFGQGTRLTVV.

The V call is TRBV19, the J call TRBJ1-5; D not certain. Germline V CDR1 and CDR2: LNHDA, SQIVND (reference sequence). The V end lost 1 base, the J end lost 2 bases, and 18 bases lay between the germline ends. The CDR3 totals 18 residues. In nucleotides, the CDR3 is TGTGCCAGTAGTATAGTTTTTGGGAGAGAGGTCGGCAATCAGCCCCAGCATTTT. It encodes CASSIVFGREVGNQPQHF.

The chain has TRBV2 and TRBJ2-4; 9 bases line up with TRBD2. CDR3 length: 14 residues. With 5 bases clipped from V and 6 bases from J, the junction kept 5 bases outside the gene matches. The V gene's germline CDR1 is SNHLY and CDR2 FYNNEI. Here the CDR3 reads CASSLGTSRNIQYF. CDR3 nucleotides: TGTGCCAGCAGTCTCGGGACTAGCAGAAACATTCAGTACTTC.

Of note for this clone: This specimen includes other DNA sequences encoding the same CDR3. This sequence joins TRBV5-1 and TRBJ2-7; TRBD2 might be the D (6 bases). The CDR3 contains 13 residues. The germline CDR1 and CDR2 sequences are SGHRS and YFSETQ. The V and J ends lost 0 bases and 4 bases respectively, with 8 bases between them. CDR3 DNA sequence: TGCGCCAGCAGCTTGGCCGGGAGTTACGAGCAGTACTTC. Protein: CASSLAGSYEQYF.

In DNA, the CDR3 is TGTGCCGGGGGGGGGAGCGGGGGAGCGACCCAGTACTTC. Its protein product is CAGGGSGGATQYF. V is TRBV5-4 and J is TRBJ2-5, with 8 nucleotides matching TRBD2. The CDR3 is 13 residues long. Germline V gene sequence: CDR1 SGHNT, CDR2 YYREEE (reference sequence). J was trimmed by 7 bases and V by 10 bases; bases with no gene match: 12.